Presented here are 13 T cell receptor beta chains from one specimen sequenced in a study of beta chain features in type 1 diabetes. Of the isolated RNA, all was reverse transcribed, and so the sequenced material was expressed TCRB transcripts. This table comes from immunoSEQ multiplex PCR, and its TCRdb copy is limited to in-frame clones, with some not included. The sample lists about 270,000 clones, roughly an eighth occurring once. The sequenced material came from naive CD4+ T cells from blood. All receptors come from a middle-aged woman in good health.

This clone has a handful of counts. The same CDR3 is also encoded by other DNA sequences in this sample. The rearrangement joins TRBV5-4 to TRBJ1-6; D is unclear. Trimming removed 2 bases at V and 0 bases at J, with 9 bases between. CDR3 size: 16 residues. The germline CDR1 and CDR2 sequences are SGHNT and YYREEE (reference sequence). The CDR3 sequence is CASSFGQSSYNSPLHF. The DNA of the CDR3 is TGTGCCAGCAGCTTTGGGCAGAGCTCCTATAATTCACCCCTCCACTTT.

Only a few counts were recorded for this clone. The J gene is TRBJ2-5, the V gene TRBV19; TRBD2 matches 9 bases. V shed 4 bases, J shed 2 bases, and the junction held 5 bases outside the gene matches. Germline lookup yields CDR1 LNHDA and CDR2 SQIVND (reference sequence). CDR3 length: 15 residues. The CDR3 DNA reads as TGTGCCAGTAGTAGCGGGGGGGCCAGACAAGAGACCCAGTACTTC. It yields the protein CASSSGGARQETQYF.

The chain combines TRBV18 with TRBJ1-4; possible D gene TRBD1, 5 bases. This CDR3 comprises 13 residues. Germline lookup yields CDR1 KGHSH and CDR2 LQKENI. V was cut by 6 bases and J by 8 bases, with 13 bases left in between. The CDR3 protein is CASSPGLKEKLFF. CDR3 coding DNA: TGTGCCAGCTCGCCGGGACTAAAAGAAAAACTGTTTTTT. Filled out from reference TRBV18 and TRBJ1-4, the complete variable domain reads NAGVMQNPRHLVRRRGQEARLRCSPMKGHSHVYWYRQLPEEGLKFMVYLQKENIIDESGMPKERFSAEFPKEGPSILRIQQVVRGDSAAYFCASSPGLKEKLFFGSGTQLSVL.

The rearrangement uses TRBV7-8 and TRBJ1-5; maybe TRBD1 (6 bases). Germline CDR1 and CDR2: SGHVS and FQNEAQ. V was shortened by 5 bases and J by 2 bases, with 16 bases between the two germline ends. The CDR3 is 16 amino acids. The CDR3 loop reads CASSPRGGRGNQPQHF. The CDR3 coding sequence is TGTGCCAGCAGCCCTAGGGGGGGTAGGGGCAATCAGCCCCAGCATTTT. Together with reference TRBV7-8 and TRBJ1-5, the CDR3 gives the full variable domain: GAGVSQSPRYKVAKRGQDVALRCDPISGHVSLFWYQQALGQGPEFLTYFQNEAQLDKSGLPSDRFFAERPEGSVSTLKIQRTQQEDSAVYLCASSPRGGRGNQPQHFGDGTRLSIL.

This sequence joins TRBV15 and TRBJ2-5, with 9 bases identical to TRBD2. This CDR3 comprises 14 residues. Trimming cost V 3 bases and J 1 base; bases outside gene matches: 0. The germline V gene has CDR1 LNHNV and CDR2 YYDKDF (reference sequence). The CDR3 loop reads CATSRRGGQETQYF. Here the CDR3 DNA reads TGTGCCACCAGCAGGCGGGGGGGCCAAGAGACCCAGTACTTC.

The rearrangement links TRBV25-1 to TRBJ1-2; the match to TRBD1 covers 8 bases. The V segment lost 1 base and the J segment 4 bases; nucleotides outside the gene matches: 2. From germline, CDR1 is MGHDK and CDR2 SYGVNS. The CDR3 has 14 amino acids. This chain's CDR3 is CASSEWTGFYGYTF. CDR3 bases: TGTGCCAGCAGTGAATGGACAGGGTTCTATGGCTACACCTTC.

The chain combines TRBV6-1 with TRBJ2-6; D is possibly TRBD1 (5 bases). This CDR3 has 14 amino acids. V lost 7 bases and J lost 1, with 8 bases in between. The germline CDR1 and CDR2 sequences are MNHNS and SASEGT. CDR3 DNA sequence: TGTGCCAGCATCTCAGGGTCTGGGGCCAACGTCCTGACTTTC. Translated, it gives CASISGSGANVLTF.

The CDR3 region has the DNA TGTGCCAGCAGTTTATCTACAGGGGACAATCAGCCCCAGCATTTT. Residues: CASSLSTGDNQPQHF. The J gene is TRBJ1-5, the V gene TRBV27; TRBD1 aligns across 7 bases. Trimming took 0 bases from V and 3 from J; bases not matched to a gene: 2. The CDR3 has 15 amino acids. Per the germline V gene, CDR1 is MNHEY and CDR2 is SMNVEV (reference sequence).

J is TRBJ1-5 and V is TRBV7-2, with D uncertain. Trimming took 1 base from V and 9 from J, leaving 13 bases between them. The germline gives CDR1 SGHTA, CDR2 FQGNSA. The CDR3 totals 14 residues. The CDR3 DNA sequence: TGTGCCAGCAGCTTAGAGCCCCGGGGTGGGCCCCAGCATTTT. Amino acid sequence: CASSLEPRGGPQHF. The full variable domain, completed using reference TRBV7-2 and TRBJ1-5, is GAGVSQSPSNKVTEKGKDVELRCDPISGHTALYWYRQSLGQGLEFLIYFQGNSAPDKSGLPSDRFSAERTGGSVSTLTIQRTQQEDSAVYLCASSLEPRGGPQHFGDGTRLSIL.

Only a few counts were recorded for this clone. The chain couples TRBV19 to TRBJ2-2; TRBD2 is a possible D gene (5 bases). The V end lost 7 bases, the J end lost 7 bases, and 13 bases lay between the germline ends. The CDR3 extends over 13 amino acids. From germline, CDR1 is LNHDA and CDR2 SQIVND (reference sequence). The DNA of the CDR3 is TGTGCCAGTACCGCCCTAGAGGGCGGGGAGCTGTTTTTT. Translated, it gives CASTALEGGELFF.

This sequence joins TRBV19 and TRBJ1-2, with 7 bases identical to TRBD1. This CDR3 is built from 17 residues. V gave up 3 bases and J gave up 2 bases; unmatched junction bases: 12. Germline V lookup: CDR1 LNHDA, CDR2 SQIVND (reference sequence). CDR3 DNA: TGTGCCAGTAGTATTATGTGGTCAGGGGGGTACAACTATGGCTACACCTTC. Protein product: CASSIMWSGGYNYGYTF.

A few counts support this clone. The rearrangement joins TRBV19 to TRBJ1-1; TRBD1 is a possible D gene (5 bases). CDR1 LNHDA and CDR2 SQIVND come from the germline V gene (reference sequence). The CDR3 contains 15 residues. V gave up 10 bases and J gave up 4 bases, with 22 bases separating them. The CDR3 bases are TGTGCCACACAGTGGGCCATCGGGGGAGGCACTGAAGCTTTCTTT. Its translation: CATQWAIGGGTEAFF.

The chain has TRBV7-6 and TRBJ1-6; D might be TRBD1 (5 bases). Trimming removed 5 bases from V and 9 bases from J, with 17 bases in between. This CDR3 region has 15 residues. In germline, CDR1 is SGHVS, CDR2 FNYEAQ. The CDR3 DNA follows: TGTGCCAGCAGCCCGGTTGCCAGGGCTCTTTCACCCCTCCACTTT. Translation gives CASSPVARALSPLHF.